This T cell receptor (beta chain) was recovered during a study of CD8+ T cells in alopecia areata. Study findings and constraints: Greater clonality was observed in lesional scalp samples, especially alopecia totalis/universalis, versus normal scalp.

After isolation, RNA underwent reverse transcription to generate cDNA as the sequencing template. The protocol was immunoSEQ multiplex PCR, while the TCRdb copy is restricted to in-frame clones and leaves out a portion. This sample yields over 110,000 clones, of which 51% are seen a single time; 0.85% to 1% belongs to the top ten. On this clone itself: Its antigen is not identified.

The CDR3 is 15 residues long. The V segment lost 5 bases and the J segment 7 bases; nucleotides outside the gene matches: 10. Germline V gives CDR1 SGHRS, CDR2 YFSETQ. This clonotype was obtained from a human donor with alopecia areata. The chain employs TRBV5-1 and TRBJ1-4; 8 bases are shared with TRBD1. The sequenced sample was CD4+ T cells sorted from blood, obtained at week 0. CDR3 DNA sequence: TGCGCCAGCAGTTTCGGACAGGGTCTGACTGAAAAACTGTTTTTT. Its protein is CASSFGQGLTEKLFF.